These 9 T cell receptor beta chains originate from one sample sequenced in a study of CD8+ T cells in alopecia areata. RNA extraction was followed by reverse transcription into cDNA, which acted as the sequencing template. Sequencing used immunoSEQ multiplex PCR; TCRdb keeps in-frame clones, though not all of them. Among approximately 91,000 clones listed, around 44% were seen once. Sample: CD4+ T cells sorted from blood. The receptors shown here come from a human donor with alopecia areata.

This clone was seen a few times. CDR3 region: CSGRRGGTDTQYF. CDR3 in DNA: TGCAGCGGCCGGAGGGGGGGCACAGATACGCAGTATTTT. This chain connects TRBV29-1 to TRBJ2-3; D tentatively fits TRBD1 or TRBD2 (6 bases each). The germline V gene has CDR1 SQVTM and CDR2 ANQGSEA. CDR3 length: 13 residues. The V and J ends lost 7 bases and 1 base respectively, with 12 bases between them.

CDR3 DNA: TGTGCCAGCAGCTTGGGGGGGGCCTTGTACAATGAGCAGTTCTTC. Its protein product is CASSLGGALYNEQFF. The chain employs TRBV5-4 and TRBJ2-1; the D gene could be TRBD1 or TRBD2 (6 bases each). From germline, CDR1 is SGHNT and CDR2 YYREEE (reference sequence). The ends were cut back, 0 bases at V and 4 bases at J, with 11 bases in the middle. This CDR3 is built from 15 residues.

This clone was observed a few times. The V call is TRBV29-1, the J call TRBJ2-1, with unresolved D. The CDR3 runs to 13 residues. The V gene lost 6 bases and the J gene lost 0 bases, with 9 bases spanning the gap. The germline V gene encodes CDR1 SQVTM and CDR2 ANQGSEA. Written as DNA, the CDR3 is TGCAGCGTCCCTGGTAACTCCTACAATGAGCAGTTCTTC. It yields the protein CSVPGNSYNEQFF.

This clone was counted ten times or more. V gene TRBV14 combines with J gene TRBJ2-1, with 9 bases aligning to TRBD2. Germline V gives CDR1 SGHDN, CDR2 FVKESK. This CDR3 is built from 16 residues. V dropped 1 base and J dropped 4; count of bases not matched to a gene: 5. CDR3 nucleotide sequence: TGTGCCAGCAGCCAAGCTTCTAGCGGGATATACAATGAGCAGTTCTTC. Translating gives CASSQASSGIYNEQFF.

This chain joins TRBV2 and TRBJ2-1; D remains unclear. The CDR3 contains 11 residues. The V gene's germline CDR1 is SNHLY and CDR2 FYNNEI. V gave up 5 bases and J gave up 8 bases, with 7 bases separating them. The CDR3 region has the DNA TGTGCCAGCAGTAATCTTGATGAGCAGTTCTTC. This sequence encodes CASSNLDEQFF.

This clone has more than one count but fewer than ten. The chain employs TRBV28 and TRBJ1-5, with 8 bases lining up with TRBD1. This CDR3 is built from 14 residues. The V and J ends lost 5 bases and 6 bases, in that order; junction bases with no gene match: 6. From germline, CDR1 is MDHEN and CDR2 SYDVKM. Here the CDR3 DNA reads TGTGCCAGCAGTCCTCGACAGGGGAGTCAGCCCCAGCATTTT. Translation: CASSPRQGSQPQHF.

The chain carries TRBV29-1 and TRBJ2-7; D is ambiguous. CDR1 SQVTM and CDR2 ANQGSEA come from the germline V gene. The ends were cut back, 0 bases at V and 3 bases at J, with 12 bases in the middle. The CDR3 is made up of 14 amino acids. CDR3 sequence reads: CSVEDPRRSYEQYF. In DNA form, the CDR3 reads TGCAGCGTTGAAGATCCCAGAAGGAGCTACGAGCAGTACTTC.

The V and J genes are TRBV30 and TRBJ2-1; 8 bases are a match to TRBD1. Trimming removed 0 bases from V and 3 bases from J; junction bases left unmatched: 4. The CDR3 runs to 15 residues. The V gene's germline CDR1 is GTSNPN and CDR2 SVGIG (reference sequence). CDR3 residues: CAWSVGTGNYNEQFF. Written as DNA, the CDR3 is TGTGCCTGGAGTGTAGGGACAGGAAACTACAATGAGCAGTTCTTC. The whole variable domain, filled in from reference TRBV30 and TRBJ2-1, reads SQTIHQWPATLVQPVGSPLSLECTVEGTSNPNLYWYRQAAGRGLQLLFYSVGIGQISSEVPQNLSASRPQDRQFILSSKKLLLSDSGFYLCAWSVGTGNYNEQFFGPGTRLTVL.

This clone was counted only a few times. J is TRBJ2-1 and V is TRBV2, with a weak D call TRBD2 (6 bases). There are 11 residues in the CDR3. Germline-derived CDR1 and CDR2 are SNHLY and FYNNEI. V was trimmed by 3 bases and J by 15 bases, leaving 12 bases between them. The CDR3 sequence: CASSDRDSLFF. The CDR3 DNA reads as TGTGCCAGCAGTGATCGGGACTCACTGTTCTTC.